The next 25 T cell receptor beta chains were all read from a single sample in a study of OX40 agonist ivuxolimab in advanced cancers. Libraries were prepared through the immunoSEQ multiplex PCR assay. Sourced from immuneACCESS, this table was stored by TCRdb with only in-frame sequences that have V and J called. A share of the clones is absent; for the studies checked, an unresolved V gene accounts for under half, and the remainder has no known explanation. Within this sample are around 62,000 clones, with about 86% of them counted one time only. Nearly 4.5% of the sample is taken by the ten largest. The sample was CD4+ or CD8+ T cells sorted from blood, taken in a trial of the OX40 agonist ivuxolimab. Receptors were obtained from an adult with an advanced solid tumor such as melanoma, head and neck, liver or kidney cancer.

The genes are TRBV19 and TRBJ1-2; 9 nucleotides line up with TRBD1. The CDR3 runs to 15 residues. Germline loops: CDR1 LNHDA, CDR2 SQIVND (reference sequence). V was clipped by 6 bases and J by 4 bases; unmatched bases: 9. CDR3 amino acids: CASRTPGQGGYGYTF. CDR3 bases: TGTGCCAGTAGGACTCCGGGACAGGGAGGCTATGGCTACACCTTC.

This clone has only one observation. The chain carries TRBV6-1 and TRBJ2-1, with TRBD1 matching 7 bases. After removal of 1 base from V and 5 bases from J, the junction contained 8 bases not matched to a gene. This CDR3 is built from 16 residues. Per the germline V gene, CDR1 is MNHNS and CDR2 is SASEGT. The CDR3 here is CASSEVGGAINNEQFF. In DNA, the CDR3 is TGTGCCAGCAGTGAAGTAGGGGGCGCGATAAACAATGAGCAGTTCTTC.

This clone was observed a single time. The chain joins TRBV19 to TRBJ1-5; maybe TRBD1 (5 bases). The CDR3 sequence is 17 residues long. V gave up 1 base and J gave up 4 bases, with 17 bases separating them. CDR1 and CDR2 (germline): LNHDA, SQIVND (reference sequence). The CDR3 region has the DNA TGTGCCAGTAGTATAGGTATTCCCGCAGGGCCGAATCAGCCCCAGCATTTT. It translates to CASSIGIPAGPNQPQHF.

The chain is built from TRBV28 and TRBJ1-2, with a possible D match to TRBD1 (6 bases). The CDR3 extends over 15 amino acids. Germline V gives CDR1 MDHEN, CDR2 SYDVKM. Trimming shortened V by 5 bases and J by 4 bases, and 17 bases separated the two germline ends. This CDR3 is CASSTGTIGTYGYTF. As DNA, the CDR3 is TGTGCCAGCAGTACCGGGACAATCGGTACCTATGGCTACACCTTC.

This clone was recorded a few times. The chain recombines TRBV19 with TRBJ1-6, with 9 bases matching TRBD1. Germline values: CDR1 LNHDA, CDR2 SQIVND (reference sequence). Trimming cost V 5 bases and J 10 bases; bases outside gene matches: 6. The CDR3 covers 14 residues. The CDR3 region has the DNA TGTGCCAGTAGTGGCGGGACAGGGAACTCACCCCTCCACTTT. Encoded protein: CASSGGTGNSPLHF.

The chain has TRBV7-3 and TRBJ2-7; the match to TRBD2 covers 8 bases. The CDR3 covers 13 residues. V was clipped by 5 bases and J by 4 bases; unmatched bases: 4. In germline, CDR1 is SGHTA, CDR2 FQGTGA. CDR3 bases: TGTGCCAGCAGCCTTTTAGCGGGGTACGAGCAGTACTTC. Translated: CASSLLAGYEQYF.

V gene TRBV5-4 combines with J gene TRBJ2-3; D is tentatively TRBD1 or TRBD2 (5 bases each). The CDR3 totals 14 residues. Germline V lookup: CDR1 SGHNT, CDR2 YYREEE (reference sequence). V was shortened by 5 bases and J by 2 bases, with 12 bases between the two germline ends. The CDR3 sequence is CASSRDGATDTQYF. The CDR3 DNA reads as TGTGCCAGCAGTCGGGACGGTGCCACAGATACGCAGTATTTT.

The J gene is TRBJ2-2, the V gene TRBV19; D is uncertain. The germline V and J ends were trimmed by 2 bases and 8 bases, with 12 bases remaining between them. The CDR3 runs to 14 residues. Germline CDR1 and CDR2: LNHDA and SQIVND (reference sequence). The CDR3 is CASSIISLVGELFF. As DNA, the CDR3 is TGTGCCAGTAGTATAATCTCATTGGTGGGGGAGCTGTTTTTT.

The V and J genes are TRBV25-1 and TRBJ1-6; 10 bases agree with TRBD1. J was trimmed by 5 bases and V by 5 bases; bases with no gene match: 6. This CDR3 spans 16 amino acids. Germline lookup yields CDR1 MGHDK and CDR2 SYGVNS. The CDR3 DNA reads TGTGCCAGCAGTTCACCGGGACAGGGGCATAATTCACCCCTCCACTTT. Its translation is CASSSPGQGHNSPLHF.

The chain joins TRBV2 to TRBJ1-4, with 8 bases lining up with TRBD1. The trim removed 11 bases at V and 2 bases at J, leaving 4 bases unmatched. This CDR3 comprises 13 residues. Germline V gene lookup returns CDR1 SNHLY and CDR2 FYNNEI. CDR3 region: CAGRQGTNEKLFF. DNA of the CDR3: TGTGCCGGACGACAGGGGACTAATGAAAAACTGTTTTTT.

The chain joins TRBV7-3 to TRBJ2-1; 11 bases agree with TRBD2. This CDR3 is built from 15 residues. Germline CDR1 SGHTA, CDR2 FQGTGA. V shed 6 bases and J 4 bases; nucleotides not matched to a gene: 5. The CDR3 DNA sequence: TGTGCCAGCAGTCTAGCGGGGGGCCAATACAATGAGCAGTTCTTC. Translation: CASSLAGGQYNEQFF.

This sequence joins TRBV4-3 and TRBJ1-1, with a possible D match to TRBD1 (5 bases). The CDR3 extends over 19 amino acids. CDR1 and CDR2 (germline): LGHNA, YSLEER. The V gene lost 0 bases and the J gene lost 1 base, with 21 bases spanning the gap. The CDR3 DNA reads TGCGCCAGCAGCCAAGACGCGCCAGGGACGGTTATCGGGAACACTGAAGCTTTCTTT. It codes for CASSQDAPGTVIGNTEAFF.

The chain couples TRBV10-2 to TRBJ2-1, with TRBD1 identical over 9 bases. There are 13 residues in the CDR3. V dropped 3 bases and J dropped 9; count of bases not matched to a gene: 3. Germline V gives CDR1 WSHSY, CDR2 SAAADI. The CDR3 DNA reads TGCGCCAGCAGTGAAGACAGGGGGACTGAGCAGTTCTTC. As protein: CASSEDRGTEQFF.

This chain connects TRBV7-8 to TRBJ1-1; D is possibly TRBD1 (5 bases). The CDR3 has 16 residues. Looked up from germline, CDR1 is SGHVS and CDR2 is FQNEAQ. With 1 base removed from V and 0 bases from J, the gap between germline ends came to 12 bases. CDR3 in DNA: TGTGCCAGCAGCTTAGTTTCAGGGTTCATGAACACTGAAGCTTTCTTT. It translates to CASSLVSGFMNTEAFF. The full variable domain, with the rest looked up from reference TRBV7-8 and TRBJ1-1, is GAGVSQSPRYKVAKRGQDVALRCDPISGHVSLFWYQQALGQGPEFLTYFQNEAQLDKSGLPSDRFFAERPEGSVSTLKIQRTQQEDSAVYLCASSLVSGFMNTEAFFGQGTRLTVV.

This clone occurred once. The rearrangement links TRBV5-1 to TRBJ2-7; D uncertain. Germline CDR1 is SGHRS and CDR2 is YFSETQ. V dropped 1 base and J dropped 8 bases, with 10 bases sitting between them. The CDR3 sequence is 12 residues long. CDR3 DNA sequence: TGCGCCAGCAGCTTGCCGGGTCCCCAGCAGTACTTC. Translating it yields CASSLPGPQQYF. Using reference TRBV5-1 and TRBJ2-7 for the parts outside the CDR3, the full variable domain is KAGVTQTPRYLIKTRGQQVTLSCSPISGHRSVSWYQQTPGQGLQFLFEYFSETQRNKGNFPGRFSGRQFSNSRSEMNVSTLELGDSALYLCASSLPGPQQYFGPGTRLTVT.

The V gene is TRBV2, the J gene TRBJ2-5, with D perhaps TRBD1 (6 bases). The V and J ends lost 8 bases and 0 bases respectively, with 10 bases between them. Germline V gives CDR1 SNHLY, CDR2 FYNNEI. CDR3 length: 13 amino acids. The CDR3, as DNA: TGTGCCAGCTGTCGGGACAACCAAGAGACCCAGTACTTC. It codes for CASCRDNQETQYF.

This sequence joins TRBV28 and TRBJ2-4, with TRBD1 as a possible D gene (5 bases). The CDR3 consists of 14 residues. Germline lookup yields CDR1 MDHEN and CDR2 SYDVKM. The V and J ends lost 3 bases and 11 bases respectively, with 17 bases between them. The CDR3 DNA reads TGTGCCAGCAGTTTTCTCAGGGCGTCGGCCCTTCAGTACTTC. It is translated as CASSFLRASALQYF.

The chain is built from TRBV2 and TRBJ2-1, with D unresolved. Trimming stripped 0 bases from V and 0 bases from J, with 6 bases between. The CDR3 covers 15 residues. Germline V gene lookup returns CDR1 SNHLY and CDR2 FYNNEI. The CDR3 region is CASSEAGTSYNEQFF. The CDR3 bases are TGTGCCAGCAGTGAAGCTGGCACCTCCTACAATGAGCAGTTCTTC.

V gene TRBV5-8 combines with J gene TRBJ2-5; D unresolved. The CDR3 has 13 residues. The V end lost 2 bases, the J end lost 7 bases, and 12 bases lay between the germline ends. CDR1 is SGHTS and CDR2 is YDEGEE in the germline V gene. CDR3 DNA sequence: TGTGCCAGCAGCTTTCTCGCATCGGGGACCCAGTACTTC. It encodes CASSFLASGTQYF.

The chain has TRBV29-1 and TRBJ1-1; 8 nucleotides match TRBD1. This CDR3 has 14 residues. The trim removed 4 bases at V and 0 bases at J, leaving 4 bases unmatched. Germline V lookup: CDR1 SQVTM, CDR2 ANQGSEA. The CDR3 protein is CSVGDRPMNTEAFF. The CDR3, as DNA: TGCAGCGTTGGGGACAGGCCAATGAACACTGAAGCTTTCTTT.

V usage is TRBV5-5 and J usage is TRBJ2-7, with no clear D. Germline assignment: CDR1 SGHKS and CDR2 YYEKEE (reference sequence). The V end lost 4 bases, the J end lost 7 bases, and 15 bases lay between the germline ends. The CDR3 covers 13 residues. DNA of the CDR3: TGTGCCAGCAGCGTGGGGTATGGGCGAGAGCAGTACTTC. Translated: CASSVGYGREQYF.

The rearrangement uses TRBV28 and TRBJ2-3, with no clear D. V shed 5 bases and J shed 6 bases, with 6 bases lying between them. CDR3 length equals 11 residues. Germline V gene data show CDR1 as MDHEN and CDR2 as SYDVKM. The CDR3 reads CASSRSDTQYF. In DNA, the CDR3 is TGTGCCAGCAGTCGTTCGGATACGCAGTATTTT.

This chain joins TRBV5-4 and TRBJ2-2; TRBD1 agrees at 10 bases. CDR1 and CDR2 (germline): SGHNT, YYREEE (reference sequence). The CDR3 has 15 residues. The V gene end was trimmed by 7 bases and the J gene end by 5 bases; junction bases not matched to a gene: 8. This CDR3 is CASYPTGGGTGELFF. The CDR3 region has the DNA TGTGCCAGCTACCCGACAGGGGGCGGTACCGGGGAGCTGTTTTTT.

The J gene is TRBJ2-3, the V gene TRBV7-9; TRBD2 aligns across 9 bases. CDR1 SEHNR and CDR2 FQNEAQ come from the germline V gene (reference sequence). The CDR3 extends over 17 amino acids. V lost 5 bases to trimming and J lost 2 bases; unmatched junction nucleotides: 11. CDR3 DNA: TGTGCCAGCAGCCTCGGAATGGCGGGGGGGCCCACAGATACGCAGTATTTT. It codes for CASSLGMAGGPTDTQYF. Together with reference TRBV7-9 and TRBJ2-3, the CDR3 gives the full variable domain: DTGVSQNPRHKITKRGQNVTFRCDPISEHNRLYWYRQTLGQGPEFLTYFQNEAQLEKSRLLSDRFSAERPKGSFSTLEIQRTEQGDSAMYLCASSLGMAGGPTDTQYFGPGTRLTVL.

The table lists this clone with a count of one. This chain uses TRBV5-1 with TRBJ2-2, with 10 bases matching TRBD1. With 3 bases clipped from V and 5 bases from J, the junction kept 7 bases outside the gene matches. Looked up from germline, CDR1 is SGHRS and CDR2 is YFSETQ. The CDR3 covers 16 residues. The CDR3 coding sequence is TGCGCCAGCAGCTCTTACGGGACAGGGGTGACCGGGGAGCTGTTTTTT. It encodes CASSSYGTGVTGELFF.